This TCR beta chain was documented in a study of beta chain features in type 1 diabetes. General study points: PCR may have favored shorter templates equally in patients and controls. Junctions at VDJ sites from type 1 diabetes patients had fewer insertions and more deletions. In every one of the four CD4+ subsets, TCRB CDR3s were moderately but significantly shorter in Type 1 diabetes patients.

V lost 5 bases and J lost 3; bases outside the gene matches: 7. The CDR3 extends over 16 amino acids. CDR1 and CDR2 (germline): SGHTA, FQGNSA. This clone showed up just a few times. Its antigen is unknown. Expressed TCRB transcripts were sequenced after all isolated RNA was converted to cDNA. Assay: immunoSEQ multiplex PCR; the TCRdb copy retains only in-frame clones and omits some. The sample lists 100,000 to 150,000 clones, about 16% occurring once. The clonotype was recovered from a man in his thirties or forties with type 1 diabetes. Material for sequencing was central memory CD4+ T cells from blood. This chain uses TRBV7-2 with TRBJ2-3, with 11 bases fitting TRBD2. The CDR3 here is CASSLLAGGLTDTQYF. CDR3 DNA: TGTGCCAGCAGCCTCTTAGCGGGGGGGCTTACAGATACGCAGTATTTT.